This T cell receptor beta chain was identified in a study of human T cells and chemical hapten exposure. In its sample, this clonotype was seen a few times. The study's library attached unique molecular identifiers to single cDNA molecules. Per the original methods: There were a median of around 97,000 TCRs per sample, with a range from about 20,000 to 700,000. TCRdb re-derived calls from the RACE reads in MiXCR, one entry per CDR3 protein. TCRdb's processing, not the authors' own work, is the source of the V and J calls. The sample carries fewer than 100,000 distinct CDR3 sequences, 8.5% to 9.5% recorded once. Time point in this sample: healthy volunteer bleed at 6 weeks. Extraction of total RNA was performed on unfractionated whole blood. Germline lookup yields CDR1 SNHLY and CDR2 FYNNEI. Trimming stripped 6 bases from V and 4 bases from J, with 10 bases between. The CDR3 covers 13 residues.

Sequenced: whole blood. The sequence was obtained from a female donor in good health. Some clones in this sample may be carry-over from other donors' samples. This chain connects TRBV2 to TRBJ1-5; D not certain. The CDR3 spells CASSVDENQPQHF. In DNA form, the CDR3 reads TGTGCCAGCAGCGTTGACGAAAATCAGCCCCAGCATTTT.